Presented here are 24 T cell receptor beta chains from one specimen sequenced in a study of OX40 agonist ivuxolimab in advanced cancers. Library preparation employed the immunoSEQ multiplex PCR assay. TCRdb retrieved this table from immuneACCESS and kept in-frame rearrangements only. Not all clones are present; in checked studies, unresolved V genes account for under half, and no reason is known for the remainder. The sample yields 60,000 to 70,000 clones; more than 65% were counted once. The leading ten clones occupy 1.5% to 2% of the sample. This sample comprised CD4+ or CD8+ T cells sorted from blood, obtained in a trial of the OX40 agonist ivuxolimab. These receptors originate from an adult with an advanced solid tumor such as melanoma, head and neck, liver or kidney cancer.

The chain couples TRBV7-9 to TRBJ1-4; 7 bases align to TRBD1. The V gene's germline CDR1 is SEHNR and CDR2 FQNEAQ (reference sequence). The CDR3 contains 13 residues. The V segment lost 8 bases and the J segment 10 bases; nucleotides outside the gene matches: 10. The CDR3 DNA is TGTGCCAGCGATCCCGGACAGGAGGGAAAACTGTTTTTT. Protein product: CASDPGQEGKLFF.

The DNA for the CDR3 is TGTGCCACCCAGATCGGGGGGCGGACGAACACCGGGGAGCTGTTTTTT. This encodes CATQIGGRTNTGELFF. The chain couples TRBV5-4 to TRBJ2-2; a weak D match, TRBD2 (7 bases). The germline V and J ends were trimmed by 9 bases and 0 bases, with 18 bases remaining between them. Looked up from germline, CDR1 is SGHNT and CDR2 is YYREEE (reference sequence). This CDR3 region has 16 residues.

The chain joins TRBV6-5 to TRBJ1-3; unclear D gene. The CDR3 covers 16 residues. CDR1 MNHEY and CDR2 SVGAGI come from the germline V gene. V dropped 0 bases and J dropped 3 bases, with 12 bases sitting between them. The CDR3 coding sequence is TGTGCCAGCAGTTACTCGTGGGGTACCAGTGGAAACACCATATATTTT. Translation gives CASSYSWGTSGNTIYF.

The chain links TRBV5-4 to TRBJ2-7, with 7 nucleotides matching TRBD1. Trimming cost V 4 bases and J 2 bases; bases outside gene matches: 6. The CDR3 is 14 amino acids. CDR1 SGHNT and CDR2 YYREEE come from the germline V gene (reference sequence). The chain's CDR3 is CASSPRQGTYEQYF. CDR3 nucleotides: TGTGCCAGCAGCCCCCGACAGGGAACCTACGAGCAGTACTTC. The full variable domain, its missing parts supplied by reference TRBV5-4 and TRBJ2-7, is ETGVTQSPTHLIKTRGQQVTLRCSSQSGHNTVSWYQQALGQGPQFIFQYYREEENGRGNFPPRFSGLQFPNYSSELNVNALELDDSALYLCASSPRQGTYEQYFGPGTRLTVT.

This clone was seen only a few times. CDR3 DNA sequence: TGTGCCAGCAGCCTAGGGGACAGCCGCAGGGGGGAGCTGTTTTTT. This gives the protein CASSLGDSRRGELFF. The chain combines TRBV11-1 with TRBJ2-2; 7 bases are a match to TRBD1. The CDR3 is 15 amino acids. V lost 5 bases, J lost 8 bases, and 11 bases stayed unmatched. Per the germline V gene, CDR1 is SGHAT and CDR2 is FQDESV (reference sequence).

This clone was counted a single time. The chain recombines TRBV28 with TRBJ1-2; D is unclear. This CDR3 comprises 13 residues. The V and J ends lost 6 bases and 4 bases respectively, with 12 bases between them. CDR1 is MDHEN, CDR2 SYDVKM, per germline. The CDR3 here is CASSPPPVYGYTF. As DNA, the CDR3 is TGTGCCAGCAGCCCCCCCCCAGTCTATGGCTACACCTTC.

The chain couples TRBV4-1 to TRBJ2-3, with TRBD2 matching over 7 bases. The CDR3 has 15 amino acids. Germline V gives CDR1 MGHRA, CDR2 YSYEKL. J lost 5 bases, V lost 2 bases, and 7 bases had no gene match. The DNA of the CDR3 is TGCGCCAGCAGCCAATTAGGGCTAGCGGAAGATACGCAGTATTTT. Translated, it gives CASSQLGLAEDTQYF.

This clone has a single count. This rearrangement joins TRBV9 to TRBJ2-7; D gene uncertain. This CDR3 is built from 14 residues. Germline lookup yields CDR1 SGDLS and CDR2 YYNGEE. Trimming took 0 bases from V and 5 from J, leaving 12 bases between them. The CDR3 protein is CASSVEGNGNEQYF. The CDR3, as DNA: TGTGCCAGCAGCGTAGAGGGTAATGGCAACGAGCAGTACTTC.

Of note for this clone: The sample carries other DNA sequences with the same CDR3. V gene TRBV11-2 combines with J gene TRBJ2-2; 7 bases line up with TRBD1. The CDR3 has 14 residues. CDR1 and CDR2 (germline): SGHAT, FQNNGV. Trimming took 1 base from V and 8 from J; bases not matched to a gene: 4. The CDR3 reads CASSLGQGTGELFF. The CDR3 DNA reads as TGTGCCAGCAGCTTAGGACAGGGAACTGGGGAGCTGTTTTTT.

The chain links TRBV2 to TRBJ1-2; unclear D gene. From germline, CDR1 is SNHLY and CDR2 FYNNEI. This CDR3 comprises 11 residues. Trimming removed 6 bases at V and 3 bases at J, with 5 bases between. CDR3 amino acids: CASRPDYGYTF. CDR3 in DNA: TGTGCCAGCAGGCCAGACTATGGCTACACCTTC.

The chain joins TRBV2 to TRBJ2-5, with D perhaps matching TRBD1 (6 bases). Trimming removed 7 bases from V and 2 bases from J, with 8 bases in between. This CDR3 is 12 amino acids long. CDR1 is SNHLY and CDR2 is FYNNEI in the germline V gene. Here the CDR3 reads CASTTGQETQYF. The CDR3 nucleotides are TGTGCCAGCACGACAGGACAAGAGACCCAGTACTTC.

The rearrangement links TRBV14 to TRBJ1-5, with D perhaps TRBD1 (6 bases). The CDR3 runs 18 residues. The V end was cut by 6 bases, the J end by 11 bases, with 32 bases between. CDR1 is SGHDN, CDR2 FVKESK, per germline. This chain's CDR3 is CASRGRRGVRTTGGAQHF. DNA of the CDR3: TGTGCCAGCAGGGGTCGAAGGGGGGTTCGGACCACAGGAGGGGCCCAGCATTTT.

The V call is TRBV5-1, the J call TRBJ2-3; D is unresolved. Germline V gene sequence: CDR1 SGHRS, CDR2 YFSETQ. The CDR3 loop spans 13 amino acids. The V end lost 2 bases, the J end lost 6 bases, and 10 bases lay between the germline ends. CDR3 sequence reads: CASSFNEGDTQYF. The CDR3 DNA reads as TGCGCCAGCAGCTTTAACGAAGGGGATACGCAGTATTTT.

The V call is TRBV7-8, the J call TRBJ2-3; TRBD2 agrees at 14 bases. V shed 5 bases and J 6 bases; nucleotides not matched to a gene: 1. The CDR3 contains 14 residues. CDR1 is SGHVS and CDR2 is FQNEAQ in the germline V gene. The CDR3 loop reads CASSRLAGGDTQYF. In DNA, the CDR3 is TGTGCCAGCAGCAGACTAGCGGGAGGGGATACGCAGTATTTT.

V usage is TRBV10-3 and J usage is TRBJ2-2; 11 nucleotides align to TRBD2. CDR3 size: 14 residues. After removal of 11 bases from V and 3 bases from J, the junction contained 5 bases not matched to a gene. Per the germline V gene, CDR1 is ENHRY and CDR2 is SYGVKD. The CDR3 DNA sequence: TGTGCCGTGGGACTAGCGGAACACACCGGGGAGCTGTTTTTT. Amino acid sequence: CAVGLAEHTGELFF.

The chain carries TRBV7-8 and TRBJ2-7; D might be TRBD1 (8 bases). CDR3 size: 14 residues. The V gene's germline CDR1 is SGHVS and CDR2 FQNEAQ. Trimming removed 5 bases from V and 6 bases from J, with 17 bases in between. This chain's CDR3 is CASSTTGGVTEQYF. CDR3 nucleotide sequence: TGTGCCAGCAGCACAACAGGGGGGGTAACCGAGCAGTACTTC.

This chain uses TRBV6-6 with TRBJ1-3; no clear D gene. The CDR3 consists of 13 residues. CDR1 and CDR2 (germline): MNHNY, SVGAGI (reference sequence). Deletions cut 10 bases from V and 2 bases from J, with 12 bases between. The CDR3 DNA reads TGTGCCACACTGGGGTTGGCTGGAAACACCATATATTTT. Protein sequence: CATLGLAGNTIYF.

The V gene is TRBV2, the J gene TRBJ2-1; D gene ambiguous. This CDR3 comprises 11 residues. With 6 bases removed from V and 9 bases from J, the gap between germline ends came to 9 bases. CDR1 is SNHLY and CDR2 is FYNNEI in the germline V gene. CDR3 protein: CASRPLTEQFF. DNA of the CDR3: TGTGCCAGCAGACCCCTGACTGAGCAGTTCTTC.

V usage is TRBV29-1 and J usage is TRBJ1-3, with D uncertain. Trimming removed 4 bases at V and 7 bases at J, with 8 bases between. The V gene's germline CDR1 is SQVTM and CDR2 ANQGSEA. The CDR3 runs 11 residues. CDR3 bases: TGCAGCGTTGGGGGTCCCAACACCATATATTTT. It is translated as CSVGGPNTIYF.

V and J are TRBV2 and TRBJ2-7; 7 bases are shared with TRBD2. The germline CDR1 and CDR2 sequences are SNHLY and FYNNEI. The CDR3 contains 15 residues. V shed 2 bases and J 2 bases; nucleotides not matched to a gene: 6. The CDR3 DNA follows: TGTGCCAGCAGTGAATCCGGCGGGAGCCCCTACGAGCAGTACTTC. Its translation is CASSESGGSPYEQYF.

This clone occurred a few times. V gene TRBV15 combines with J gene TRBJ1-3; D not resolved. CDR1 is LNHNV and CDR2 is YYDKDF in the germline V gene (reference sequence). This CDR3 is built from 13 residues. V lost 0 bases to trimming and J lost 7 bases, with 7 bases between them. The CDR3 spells CATSRDFRNTIYF. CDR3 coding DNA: TGTGCCACCAGCAGAGATTTCCGGAACACCATATATTTT.

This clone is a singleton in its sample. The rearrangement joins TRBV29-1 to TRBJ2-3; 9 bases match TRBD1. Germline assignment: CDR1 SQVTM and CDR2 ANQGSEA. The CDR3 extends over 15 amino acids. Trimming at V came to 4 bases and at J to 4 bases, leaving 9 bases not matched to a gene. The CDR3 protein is CSVAGQGGRSDTQYF. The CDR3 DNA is TGCAGCGTTGCGGGACAGGGAGGGCGATCAGATACGCAGTATTTT.

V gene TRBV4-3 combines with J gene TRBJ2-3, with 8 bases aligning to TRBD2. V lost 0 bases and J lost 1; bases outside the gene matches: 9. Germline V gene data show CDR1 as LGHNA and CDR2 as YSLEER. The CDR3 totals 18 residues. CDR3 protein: CASSQDSGASRGTDTQYF. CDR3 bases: TGCGCCAGCAGCCAAGATAGCGGGGCATCAAGGGGCACAGATACGCAGTATTTT.

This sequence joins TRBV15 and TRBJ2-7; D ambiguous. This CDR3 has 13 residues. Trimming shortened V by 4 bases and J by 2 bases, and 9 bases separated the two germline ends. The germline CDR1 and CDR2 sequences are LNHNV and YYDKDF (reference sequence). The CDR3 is CATSKDPAYEQYF. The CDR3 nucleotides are TGTGCCACCAGCAAAGATCCCGCCTACGAGCAGTACTTC.